A single sample is the source of the 16 T cell receptor beta chains below, sequenced in a study of human T cells and chemical hapten exposure. MiXCR was run by TCRdb on the RACE reads, yielding one entry per CDR3 protein. The top ten hold over 6.5% of the sample, which has some 180,000 distinct CDR3 sequences, around 22% seen once. Regarding time point: patch test 1, 2 weeks after DPC sensitization. Treatment described: therapeutic diphenylcyclopropenone sensitization with weekly scalp DPC. The material was whole blood, obtained in connection with sensitization to the hapten diphenylcyclopropenone (DPC). The receptors stem from a woman aged 45-65 years with alopecia areata. Some clones in this sample may be carry-over from other donors' samples.

V is TRBV12-3 or TRBV12-4 and J is TRBJ1-5; 10 positions agree with TRBD1. This CDR3 has 16 residues. V was pared by 4 bases and J by 11 bases, with 14 bases of the junction left unmatched. This chain's CDR3 is CASSSRTGTGVWAQHF. The CDR3, as DNA: TGTGCCAGCAGTTCGAGAACCGGGACAGGGGTATGGGCCCAGCATTTT.

The chain recombines TRBV2 with TRBJ2-7; 8 bases agree with TRBD2. With 10 bases clipped from V and 6 bases from J, the junction kept 5 bases outside the gene matches. This CDR3 has 11 residues. CDR1 SNHLY and CDR2 FYNNEI come from the germline V gene. This CDR3 is CATGRGSEQYF. The DNA of the CDR3 is TGTGCCACCGGGAGGGGGTCCGAGCAGTACTTC.

The CDR3 here is CSVLTGPIKNTEAFF. The CDR3, as DNA: TGCAGCGTTCTGACAGGGCCAATTAAGAACACTGAAGCTTTCTTT. The chain employs TRBV29-1 and TRBJ1-1, with TRBD1 matching 7 bases. The germline V gene has CDR1 SQVTM and CDR2 ANQGSEA. V trimming: 5 bases; J trimming: 1 base; junction bases outside the gene matches: 10. The CDR3 length is 15 residues.

This clonotype has more than one count but fewer than ten. This chain's CDR3 is CASSFGRSTEAFF. The CDR3 nucleotides are TGTGCCAGCAGTTTTGGACGGTCCACTGAAGCTTTCTTT. The rearrangement uses TRBV27 and TRBJ1-1; D gene uncertain. CDR1 and CDR2 from the germline V gene are MNHEY and SMNVEV (reference sequence). V dropped 3 bases and J dropped 4 bases, with 9 bases sitting between them. The CDR3 contains 13 residues.

This clonotype has a handful of counts. The rearrangement links TRBV27 to TRBJ2-2; no reliable D call. The V gene's germline CDR1 is MNHEY and CDR2 SMNVEV (reference sequence). The CDR3 sequence is 15 residues long. The V end was cut by 0 bases, the J end by 6 bases, with 11 bases between. This chain's CDR3 is CASSLSLGSAGELFF. CDR3 sequence (DNA): TGTGCCAGCAGTTTATCGCTGGGATCTGCCGGGGAGCTGTTTTTT.

The CDR3 bases are TGCAGCGTCTACTATGTCCCTAATGAGCAGTTCTTC. Its translation: CSVYYVPNEQFF. This sequence joins TRBV29-1 and TRBJ2-1, with D unclear. V lost 6 bases and J lost 7, with 13 bases in between. CDR3 length: 12 amino acids. Germline lookup yields CDR1 SQVTM and CDR2 ANQGSEA.

The V and J genes are TRBV27 and TRBJ1-1, with unresolved D. The CDR3 loop spans 12 amino acids. The germline V gene encodes CDR1 MNHEY and CDR2 SMNVEV (reference sequence). V lost 8 bases and J lost 1, with 8 bases in between. Here the CDR3 reads CASGHPNTEAFF. The CDR3 DNA reads TGTGCCAGCGGCCATCCGAACACTGAAGCTTTCTTT.

In this sample, this clonotype turned up a few times. The chain joins TRBV11-1 to TRBJ1-6; D possibly corresponds to TRBD1 (6 bases). The germline V gene has CDR1 SGHAT and CDR2 FQDESV (reference sequence). CDR3 length equals 13 residues. Trimming pared 5 bases from V and 8 bases from J, leaving 10 bases between. For the CDR3, the DNA is TGTGCCAGCAGCATTAACAGGGATTCACCCCTCCACTTT. This gives the protein CASSINRDSPLHF.

CDR3 nucleotide sequence: TGCAGCGCGACCAGCCAGGGGTGGGGCTACACCTTC. Translating gives CSATSQGWGYTF. The chain couples TRBV29-1 to TRBJ1-2; weak D call: TRBD1 (6 bases). Germline-derived CDR1 and CDR2 are SQVTM and ANQGSEA. The CDR3 is 12 amino acids. The germline V and J ends were trimmed by 7 bases and 8 bases, with 17 bases remaining between them.

The V and J genes are TRBV20-1 and TRBJ2-7; the match to TRBD2 covers 13 bases. CDR3 length equals 15 residues. The germline V gene has CDR1 DFQATT and CDR2 SNEGSKA (reference sequence). V gave up 6 bases and J gave up 6 bases; unmatched junction bases: 11. The CDR3 reads CSATTSGRAPCEQYF. The CDR3, as DNA: TGCAGTGCCACAACTAGCGGGAGGGCTCCCTGCGAGCAGTACTTC.

The chain couples TRBV6-5 to TRBJ2-3; TRBD2 matches 7 bases. Trimming cost V 1 base and J 3 bases; bases outside gene matches: 7. This CDR3 region has 16 residues. CDR1 MNHEY and CDR2 SVGAGI come from the germline V gene. CDR3 nucleotide sequence: TGTGCCAGCAGTTACTTGGGGTCCGGGAGGACAGATACGCAGTATTTT. This gives the protein CASSYLGSGRTDTQYF.

This clonotype was seen more than once but under ten times. J is TRBJ1-4 and V is TRBV5-4; TRBD1 aligns across 9 bases. The CDR3 has 13 amino acids. Trimming removed 4 bases from V and 8 bases from J; junction bases left unmatched: 3. Germline V gene sequence: CDR1 SGHNT, CDR2 YYREEE (reference sequence). CDR3 loop: CASSGGQGEKLFF. CDR3 nucleotide sequence: TGTGCCAGCAGCGGGGGACAGGGAGAAAAACTGTTTTTT.

V usage is TRBV5-1 and J usage is TRBJ2-2; a possible D gene is TRBD1 (5 bases). With 4 bases removed from V and 0 bases from J, the gap between germline ends came to 16 bases. CDR1 is SGHRS and CDR2 is YFSETQ in the germline V gene. This CDR3 has 17 amino acids. The CDR3 loop is CASSPTRPGSNTGELFF. The CDR3 bases are TGCGCCAGCAGCCCTACCCGGCCAGGGTCGAACACCGGGGAGCTGTTTTTT.

The DNA of the CDR3 is TGTGCCAGCAGTTTCCGACAGAGCAATCAGCCCCAGCATTTT. Amino acids: CASSFRQSNQPQHF. The chain employs TRBV28 and TRBJ1-5; maybe TRBD1 (5 bases). Deletions cut 3 bases from V and 1 base from J, with 7 bases between. The CDR3 is 14 residues long. CDR1 is MDHEN and CDR2 is SYDVKM in the germline V gene.

The genes are TRBV5-1 and TRBJ2-7; weak D call: TRBD1 (5 bases). The CDR3 extends over 13 amino acids. The germline V gene has CDR1 SGHRS and CDR2 YFSETQ. With 1 base removed from V and 3 bases from J, the gap between germline ends came to 8 bases. This CDR3 is CASSLQGGYEQYF. CDR3 DNA sequence: TGCGCCAGCAGCTTGCAGGGCGGCTACGAGCAGTACTTC.

This sequence joins TRBV7-9 and TRBJ2-7, with TRBD2 as a possible D gene (6 bases). This CDR3 comprises 12 residues. CDR1 is SEHNR, CDR2 FQNEAQ, per germline (reference sequence). Trimming pared 5 bases from V and 4 bases from J, leaving 9 bases between. The CDR3 nucleotides are TGTGCCAGCAGCGGGACTGAGTACGAGCAGTACTTC. It yields the protein CASSGTEYEQYF.